The TCR beta chain under discussion was sequenced for a study of OX40 agonist ivuxolimab in advanced cancers. The assay was immunoSEQ multiplex PCR, and TCRdb's table has in-frame clones only and misses some. The profile shows approximately 73,000 clones, roughly 85% of them singletons. Points from the study as a whole: The authors did not determine the antigen specificity of the expanded peripheral T cells. Expanded clones tended on average to be more numerous among CD8+ T cells than CD4+.

Patients were ineligible given autoimmune disease history or systemic immunosuppression. CDR1 and CDR2 from the germline V gene are MNHNY and SVGAGI (reference sequence). The CDR3 length is 13 residues. Trimming cost V 0 bases and J 7 bases, with 6 bases left between them. This clone was picked up one time. The antigen is not known. The sequence was obtained from an adult with an advanced solid tumor such as melanoma, head and neck, liver or kidney cancer. The material was CD4+ or CD8+ T cells sorted from blood, obtained in a trial of the OX40 agonist ivuxolimab. The gene calls are TRBV6-6 and TRBJ2-2; D unclear. Here the CDR3 DNA reads TGTGCCAGCAGTTACTCCAGAAGCGGGGAGCTGTTTTTT. It yields the protein CASSYSRSGELFF.